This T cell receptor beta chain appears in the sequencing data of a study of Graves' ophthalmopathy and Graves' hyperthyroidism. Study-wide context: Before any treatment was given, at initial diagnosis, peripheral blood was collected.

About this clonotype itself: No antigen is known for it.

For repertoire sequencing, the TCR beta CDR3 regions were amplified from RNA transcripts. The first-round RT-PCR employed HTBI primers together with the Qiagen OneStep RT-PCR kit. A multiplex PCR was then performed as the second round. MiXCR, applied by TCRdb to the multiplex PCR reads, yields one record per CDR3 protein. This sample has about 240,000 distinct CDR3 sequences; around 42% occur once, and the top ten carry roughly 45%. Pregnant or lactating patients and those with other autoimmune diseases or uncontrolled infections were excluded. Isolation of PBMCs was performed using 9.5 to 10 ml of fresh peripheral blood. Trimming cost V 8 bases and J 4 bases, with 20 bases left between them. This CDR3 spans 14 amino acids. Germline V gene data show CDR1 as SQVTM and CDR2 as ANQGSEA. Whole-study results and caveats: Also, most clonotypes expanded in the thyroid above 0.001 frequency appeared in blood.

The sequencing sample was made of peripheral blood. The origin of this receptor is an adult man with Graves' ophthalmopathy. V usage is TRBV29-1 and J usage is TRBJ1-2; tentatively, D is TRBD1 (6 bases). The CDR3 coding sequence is TGCAGCAGTCCCGGGGGGGCGCTCCTCTATGGCTACACCTTC. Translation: CSSPGGALLYGYTF.